This T cell receptor beta chain is drawn from a study of blood T cell repertoires in COVID-19. Overall study: Symptom resolution, clearance, or two negative PCRs marked donors in Cohort 3 as recovered.

Trimming shortened V by 4 bases and J by 4 bases, and 13 bases separated the two germline ends. Germline V CDR1 and CDR2: LGHDT, YNNKEL (reference sequence). This CDR3 has 14 amino acids. This clone was seen a handful of times. Original data processing: Scientists estimated how many nucleated cells there were by amplifying reference gene primers. Profiling relied on immunoSEQ multiplex PCR, and the TCRdb table lists in-frame clones only, not all of them. That table supplies the V and J calls and clone size; D and trimming were determined from the DNA. The data show 300,000 to 450,000 clones, approximately 89% seen once. Participants, 18 to 89 years old, spanned about 26 US areas. Cohort placement rested on clinical history that participants reported themselves.

Sequenced: PBMCs or T cells enriched from blood (not recorded which). The gene calls are TRBV3-1 (or the pseudogene TRBV3-2) and TRBJ1-2; D is possibly TRBD1 (5 bases). This receptor was taken from a man in his forties in a cohort exposed to, infected with or recovered from COVID-19 (not recorded which). In DNA, the CDR3 is TGTGCCAGCAGCCCTGGGGCAGGCCGCTATGGCTACACCTTC. Translated, it gives CASSPGAGRYGYTF.